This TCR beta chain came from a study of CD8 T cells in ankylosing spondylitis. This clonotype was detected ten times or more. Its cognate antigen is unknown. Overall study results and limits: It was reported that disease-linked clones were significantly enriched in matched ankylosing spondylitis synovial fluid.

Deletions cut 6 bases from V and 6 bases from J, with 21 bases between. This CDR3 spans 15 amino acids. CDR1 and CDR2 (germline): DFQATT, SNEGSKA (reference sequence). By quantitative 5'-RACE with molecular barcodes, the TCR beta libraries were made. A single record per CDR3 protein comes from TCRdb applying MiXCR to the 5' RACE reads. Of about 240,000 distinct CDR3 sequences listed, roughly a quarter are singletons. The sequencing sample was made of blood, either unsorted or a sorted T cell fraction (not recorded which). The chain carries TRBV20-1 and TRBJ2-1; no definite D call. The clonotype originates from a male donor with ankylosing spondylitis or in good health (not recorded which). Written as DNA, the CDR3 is TGCAGTGCCGTACGGACCGCCGGTCGTCCCAATGAGCAGTTCTTC. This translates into CSAVRTAGRPNEQFF.